Presented here are 17 T cell receptor beta chains from one specimen sequenced in a study of blood T cell repertoires in COVID-19. Sequenced by immunoSEQ multiplex PCR; TCRdb stores in-frame clones only, minus some. Of some 89,000 clones in the sample, about 85% were seen once. The sample was peripheral blood. The receptor source for this set is a man aged 55 to 69 with acute or convalescent COVID-19.

This clone came up a few times. The V gene is TRBV12-5, the J gene TRBJ2-5; D is possibly TRBD1 (6 bases). The V gene lost 5 bases and the J gene lost 2 bases, with 15 bases spanning the gap. The CDR3 is made up of 15 amino acids. Germline lookup yields CDR1 LGHNT and CDR2 FRNRAP. The CDR3 here is CASGPQTGPQETQYF. The CDR3 DNA sequence: TGTGCTAGTGGTCCCCAGACAGGCCCACAAGAGACCCAGTACTTC.

The chain combines TRBV18 with TRBJ1-6; D possibly corresponds to TRBD1 (6 bases). V lost 2 bases, J lost 5 bases, and 16 bases lay in between. In germline, CDR1 is KGHSH, CDR2 LQKENI. The CDR3 is 17 residues long. The CDR3 DNA reads TGTGCCAGCTCACCAAGCTCTGGGGGCTCGGATAATTCACCCCTCCACTTT. Its translation: CASSPSSGGSDNSPLHF.

The chain links TRBV27 to TRBJ1-2, with no clear D. Trimming removed 2 bases at V and 0 bases at J, with 4 bases between. Germline CDR1 MNHEY, CDR2 SMNVEV (reference sequence). CDR3 size: 13 residues. In nucleotides, the CDR3 is TGTGCCAGCAGTTTAAGAGCTAACTATGGCTACACCTTC. Encoded protein: CASSLRANYGYTF.

The chain couples TRBV15 to TRBJ2-5, with 7 bases matching TRBD2. This CDR3 comprises 15 residues. After removal of 1 base from V and 2 bases from J, the junction contained 4 bases not matched to a gene. The germline V gene has CDR1 LNHNV and CDR2 YYDKDF (reference sequence). The CDR3 sequence is CATSRAEAGQETQYF. The CDR3 coding sequence is TGTGCCACCAGCAGAGCAGAAGCGGGGCAAGAGACCCAGTACTTC.

The chain uses TRBV5-1 and TRBJ1-1, with D possibly matching TRBD1 (5 bases). Trimming stripped 0 bases from V and 4 bases from J, with 13 bases between. The CDR3 has 15 residues. CDR1 is SGHRS, CDR2 YFSETQ, per germline. The CDR3 loop is CASSLATQGGTEAFF. The CDR3 nucleotides are TGCGCCAGCAGCTTGGCCACCCAGGGAGGCACTGAAGCTTTCTTT.

This clone turned up a few times. This chain links TRBV2 with TRBJ2-5, with a weak D call TRBD1 (6 bases). Germline lookup yields CDR1 SNHLY and CDR2 FYNNEI. Trimming took 5 bases from V and 0 from J, leaving 10 bases between them. The CDR3 is 14 amino acids. Here the CDR3 reads CASSPQGNQETQYF. CDR3 sequence (DNA): TGTGCCAGCAGTCCCCAGGGGAACCAAGAGACCCAGTACTTC.

The chain links TRBV4-2 to TRBJ1-5; D is unresolved. Looked up from germline, CDR1 is LGHNA and CDR2 is YNFKEQ. The CDR3 is 15 residues long. Trimming left V 0 bases short and J 5 bases short, with 11 bases between. Here the CDR3 DNA reads TGTGCCAGCAGCCAAGATAGAAGGAGGGATCAGCCCCAGCATTTT. It translates to CASSQDRRRDQPQHF.

The rearrangement uses TRBV5-8 and TRBJ2-4; possibly TRBD1 for D (7 bases). V lost 0 bases, J lost 8 bases, and 15 bases lay in between. CDR3 length: 15 residues. The germline V gene has CDR1 SGHTS and CDR2 YDEGEE. CDR3 residues: CASSLDGARGDIQYF. CDR3 nucleotide sequence: TGTGCCAGCAGCTTGGATGGTGCCAGGGGGGACATTCAGTACTTC. Looking up the rest from reference TRBV5-8 and TRBJ2-4 gives the full variable domain: EAGVTQSPTHLIKTRGQQATLRCSPISGHTSVYWYQQALGLGLQFLLWYDEGEERNRGNFPPRFSGRQFPNYSSELNVNALELEDSALYLCASSLDGARGDIQYFGAGTRLSVL.

Written as DNA, the CDR3 is TGTGCCAACGGGGGAGGGAACTACAATGAGCAGTTCTTC. It encodes CANGGGNYNEQFF. The gene calls are TRBV6-5 and TRBJ2-1; 7 bases align to TRBD2. V shed 10 bases, J shed 3 bases, and the junction held 6 bases outside the gene matches. The CDR3 covers 13 residues. Germline values: CDR1 MNHEY, CDR2 SVGAGI.

As DNA, the CDR3 is TGTGCCAGCAGCTGGCCGGCGGGGGGGACAGCGTACAATGAGCAGTTCTTC. Translating gives CASSWPAGGTAYNEQFF. The chain recombines TRBV7-2 with TRBJ2-1; 9 nucleotides match TRBD2. Germline trimming cut 4 bases from V and 4 bases from J; bases unmatched to any gene: 11. Looked up from germline, CDR1 is SGHTA and CDR2 is FQGNSA. The CDR3 length is 17 residues.

The chain recombines TRBV3-1 (or the pseudogene TRBV3-2) with TRBJ2-5; D unresolved. Germline V CDR1 and CDR2: LGHDT, YNNKEL (reference sequence). The germline V and J ends were trimmed by 4 bases and 2 bases, with 8 bases remaining between them. The CDR3 extends over 13 amino acids. The chain's CDR3 is CASSRIDQETQYF. The CDR3 DNA sequence: TGTGCCAGCAGCCGAATAGATCAAGAGACCCAGTACTTC.

There are a few counts of this clone. The chain employs TRBV4-3 and TRBJ1-1; no reliable D call. This CDR3 is built from 12 residues. Trimming stripped 5 bases from V and 1 base from J, with 5 bases between. Per germline, CDR1 LGHNA and CDR2 YSLEER. The CDR3 sequence is CASSTENTEAFF. The CDR3 DNA is TGCGCCAGCAGCACAGAGAACACTGAAGCTTTCTTT.

This rearrangement joins TRBV9 to TRBJ1-2, with no clear D. V shed 4 bases and J shed 1 base, with 5 bases lying between them. The CDR3 is 12 amino acids. CDR1 SGDLS and CDR2 YYNGEE come from the germline V gene. The CDR3 spells CASSPHNYGYTF. The CDR3, as DNA: TGTGCCAGCAGCCCACATAACTATGGCTACACCTTC.

This chain uses TRBV18 with TRBJ1-1, with D uncertain. Trimming stripped 1 base from V and 3 bases from J, with 9 bases between. The CDR3 runs 14 residues. Germline V CDR1 and CDR2: KGHSH, LQKENI. CDR3 residues: CASSPLNRDTEAFF. CDR3 DNA sequence: TGTGCCAGCTCACCACTGAACAGAGACACTGAAGCTTTCTTT.

This chain links TRBV29-1 with TRBJ1-1, with D hard to call. Deletions cut 0 bases from V and 5 bases from J, with 10 bases between. This CDR3 region has 13 residues. Germline V gene lookup returns CDR1 SQVTM and CDR2 ANQGSEA. In DNA form, the CDR3 reads TGCAGCGTTGAAGAAAGAGGGCAAACTGAAGCTTTCTTT. Protein product: CSVEERGQTEAFF.

The rearrangement uses TRBV7-9 and TRBJ1-5; the match to TRBD1 covers 10 bases. Trimming removed 5 bases from V and 7 bases from J; junction bases left unmatched: 8. Germline values: CDR1 SEHNR, CDR2 FQNEAQ (reference sequence). The CDR3 is 15 amino acids. The CDR3 loop reads CASSDKTGGGQPQHF. The CDR3 DNA reads TGTGCCAGCAGCGACAAGACAGGGGGCGGGCAGCCCCAGCATTTT.

The rearrangement links TRBV10-3 to TRBJ1-1; tentative D call: TRBD1 (6 bases). This CDR3 is built from 14 residues. The germline V gene encodes CDR1 ENHRY and CDR2 SYGVKD. V gave up 2 bases and J gave up 8 bases, with 15 bases separating them. CDR3 nucleotides: TGTGCCATCAGTGAGGGGGACACAGAGATCGAAGCTTTCTTT. Residues: CAISEGDTEIEAFF.